The rows below give T cell receptor beta chains drawn from one sample of a study of blood T cells in healthy people across ages. TCRdb used MiXCR to reprocess the 5' RACE reads, holding one entry per CDR3 protein. Here the sample spans about 1.8 million distinct CDR3 sequences, 49% being singletons. Source material: blood. These receptors were collected from a woman in her forties in good health. Both conserved end residues are part of each CDR3. D genes are given only for firm matches. Size is stated for part of the rows, as once, few or many counts, or as a class when the clone is expanded.

d_call: TRBD1
clone_size: -
j_call: TRBJ1-1
v_call: TRBV20-1
cdr3_aa: CSAHRDRSMNTEAFF
cdr3_nt: TGCAGTGCCCACCGGGACAGGTCAATGAACACTGAAGCTTTCTTT

d_call: -
clone_size: few
j_call: TRBJ2-3
v_call: TRBV12-3/TRBV12-4
cdr3_aa: CASSSPGGLYSTDTQYF
cdr3_nt: TGTGCCAGCAGTTCCCCCGGGGGACTCTATAGCACAGATACGCAGTATTTT

d_call: -
clone_size: -
j_call: TRBJ2-2
v_call: TRBV5-1
cdr3_aa: CASSLTTVNTGELFF
cdr3_nt: TGCGCCAGCAGCTTGACGACCGTAAACACCGGGGAGCTGTTTTTT

d_call: -
clone_size: -
j_call: TRBJ1-6
v_call: TRBV30
cdr3_aa: CAWSGSFGYSNSPLHF
cdr3_nt: TGTGCCTGGAGTGGATCGTTCGGCTATAGTAATTCACCCCTCCACTTT

d_call: TRBD1
clone_size: -
j_call: TRBJ1-1
v_call: TRBV29-1
cdr3_aa: CSARGDSNEAFF
cdr3_nt: TGCAGCGCCCGGGGGGACAGTAATGAAGCTTTCTTT

d_call: TRBD2
clone_size: -
j_call: TRBJ2-7
v_call: TRBV5-6
cdr3_aa: CASSLYSSGGFSYEQYF
cdr3_nt: TGTGCCAGCAGCTTGTATTCTAGCGGGGGCTTCTCCTACGAGCAGTACTTC

d_call: -
clone_size: -
j_call: TRBJ2-5
v_call: TRBV3-1
cdr3_aa: CASSQAPVTSGEYQETQYF
cdr3_nt: TGTGCCAGCAGCCAAGCCCCTGTAACCAGCGGAGAGTACCAAGAGACCCAGTACTTC

d_call: TRBD1
clone_size: -
j_call: TRBJ2-7
v_call: TRBV29-1
cdr3_aa: CSVSGGTGSIYEQYF
cdr3_nt: TGCAGCGTTTCAGGTGGGACAGGGTCTATCTACGAGCAGTACTTC

d_call: -
clone_size: few
j_call: TRBJ2-4
v_call: TRBV2
cdr3_aa: CASSENGLAKNIQYF
cdr3_nt: TGTGCCAGCAGTGAAAATGGTCTCGCCAAAAACATTCAGTACTTC

d_call: -
clone_size: -
j_call: TRBJ2-1
v_call: TRBV3-1
cdr3_aa: CASRQGITGGYNEQFF
cdr3_nt: TGTGCCAGCAGACAAGGCATAACAGGAGGTTACAATGAGCAGTTCTTC

d_call: -
clone_size: -
j_call: TRBJ2-1
v_call: TRBV7-9
cdr3_aa: CASSLRDRGAPGSYNEQFF
cdr3_nt: TGTGCCAGCAGCTTACGGGACCGAGGCGCCCCTGGCTCCTACAATGAGCAGTTCTTC

d_call: TRBD1
clone_size: few
j_call: TRBJ2-6
v_call: TRBV5-1
cdr3_aa: CASSLKGALGANVLTF
cdr3_nt: TGCGCCAGCAGCTTAAAGGGGGCGCTTGGGGCCAACGTCCTGACTTTC

d_call: -
clone_size: -
j_call: TRBJ1-4
v_call: TRBV6-1
cdr3_aa: CASSRSRQGHEKLFF
cdr3_nt: TGTGCCAGCAGTAGATCCCGGCAGGGGCATGAAAAACTGTTTTTT

d_call: -
clone_size: -
j_call: TRBJ2-3
v_call: TRBV28
cdr3_aa: CASSWQQLRADTQYF
cdr3_nt: TGTGCCAGCAGTTGGCAGCAGCTTCGGGCAGATACGCAGTATTTT

d_call: TRBD2
clone_size: few
j_call: TRBJ2-5
v_call: TRBV6-2/TRBV6-3
cdr3_aa: CASSSALAGKETQYF
cdr3_nt: TGTGCCAGCAGTTCCGCTCTAGCGGGGAAAGAGACCCAGTACTTC

d_call: -
clone_size: few
j_call: TRBJ1-2
v_call: TRBV6-5
cdr3_aa: CASSESRGSYGYTF
cdr3_nt: TGTGCCAGCAGTGAATCCAGGGGCAGCTATGGCTACACCTTC

d_call: TRBD1
clone_size: -
j_call: TRBJ1-2
v_call: TRBV12-3/TRBV12-4
cdr3_aa: CASSPQLTGGSGYTF
cdr3_nt: TGTGCCAGCAGTCCCCAGCTAACAGGGGGAAGTGGCTACACCTTC

d_call: TRBD1
clone_size: -
j_call: TRBJ2-7
v_call: TRBV20-1
cdr3_aa: CSARFEGQGQDEQYF
cdr3_nt: TGCAGTGCTAGATTCGAGGGACAGGGGCAAGACGAGCAGTACTTC

d_call: -
clone_size: -
j_call: TRBJ1-5
v_call: TRBV7-2
cdr3_aa: CASSLARSAQHF
cdr3_nt: TGTGCCAGCAGCTTAGCGAGGTCAGCCCAGCATTTT

d_call: TRBD2
clone_size: -
j_call: TRBJ2-3
v_call: TRBV7-2
cdr3_aa: CASSFDHMGLPQSTDTQYF
cdr3_nt: TGTGCCAGCAGCTTCGACCATATGGGACTACCGCAAAGCACAGATACGCAGTATTTT

d_call: -
clone_size: -
j_call: TRBJ1-6
v_call: TRBV27
cdr3_aa: CASSGRRGRLPTPLHF
cdr3_nt: TGTGCCAGCTCGGGCCGGAGGGGCAGGTTACCCACACCCCTCCACTTT

d_call: TRBD2
clone_size: few
j_call: TRBJ2-3
v_call: TRBV2
cdr3_aa: CASSDSGVDTQYF
cdr3_nt: TGTGCCAGCAGTGATAGCGGGGTCGATACGCAGTATTTT

d_call: TRBD1
clone_size: -
j_call: TRBJ1-2
v_call: TRBV6-5
cdr3_aa: CASSFEQGARGYTF
cdr3_nt: TGTGCCAGCAGTTTTGAACAGGGGGCGAGAGGCTACACCTTC

d_call: TRBD2
clone_size: -
j_call: TRBJ2-1
v_call: TRBV27
cdr3_aa: CASSFSSSGSYNEQFF
cdr3_nt: TGTGCCAGCAGTTTTTCGTCTAGCGGCTCCTACAATGAGCAGTTCTTC

d_call: -
clone_size: -
j_call: TRBJ1-2
v_call: TRBV7-9
cdr3_aa: CASSLVQVLYGYTF
cdr3_nt: TGTGCCAGCAGCTTAGTGCAGGTCCTCTATGGCTACACCTTC

d_call: TRBD2
clone_size: -
j_call: TRBJ2-7
v_call: TRBV6-2/TRBV6-3
cdr3_aa: CASALAGGSSYNEQYF
cdr3_nt: TGTGCCAGCGCCCTAGCGGGGGGGAGCTCCTACAATGAGCAGTACTTC

d_call: -
clone_size: few
j_call: TRBJ1-4
v_call: TRBV20-1
cdr3_aa: CSARTEGEKLFF
cdr3_nt: TGCAGTGCTAGAACGGAAGGTGAAAAACTGTTTTTT

d_call: -
clone_size: few
j_call: TRBJ2-5
v_call: TRBV20-1
cdr3_aa: CSANQDRSQETQYF
cdr3_nt: TGCAGTGCTAATCAAGACAGGTCCCAAGAGACCCAGTACTTC

d_call: TRBD2
clone_size: -
j_call: TRBJ2-1
v_call: TRBV6-2/TRBV6-3
cdr3_aa: CASSYSRTSGGSNEQFF
cdr3_nt: TGTGCCAGCAGTTACTCGCGGACTAGCGGGGGTAGCAATGAGCAGTTCTTC

d_call: -
clone_size: -
j_call: TRBJ2-7
v_call: TRBV21-1
cdr3_aa: CANKLSGGASYEQYF
cdr3_nt: TGTGCCAACAAACTTAGCGGGGGGGCGTCCTACGAGCAGTACTTC

d_call: TRBD2
clone_size: -
j_call: TRBJ2-1
v_call: TRBV9
cdr3_aa: CASSVNPLAGGLEEQFF
cdr3_nt: TGTGCCAGCAGCGTAAATCCGCTAGCGGGGGGCTTGGAAGAGCAGTTCTTC

d_call: -
clone_size: -
j_call: TRBJ2-1
v_call: TRBV14
cdr3_aa: CASSQGAATTSYNEQFF
cdr3_nt: TGTGCCAGCAGCCAGGGGGCAGCGACCACCTCCTACAATGAGCAGTTCTTC

d_call: -
clone_size: few
j_call: TRBJ2-6
v_call: TRBV20-1
cdr3_aa: CSARRPGGGANVLTF
cdr3_nt: TGCAGTGCCAGAAGGCCAGGAGGTGGGGCCAACGTCCTGACTTTC

d_call: -
clone_size: -
j_call: TRBJ2-5
v_call: TRBV6-6
cdr3_aa: CASSTRLVGLQQYF
cdr3_nt: TGTGCCAGCAGTACCCGACTAGTCGGGCTTCAGCAGTACTTC

d_call: TRBD1
clone_size: few
j_call: TRBJ1-2
v_call: TRBV24-1
cdr3_aa: CATSRTGGYGYTF
cdr3_nt: TGTGCCACCAGTCGAACAGGGGGATATGGCTACACCTTC

d_call: -
clone_size: few
j_call: TRBJ1-2
v_call: TRBV7-6
cdr3_aa: CAISSRGGNGYTF
cdr3_nt: TGTGCCATTTCCTCTAGGGGAGGGAACGGCTACACCTTC

d_call: -
clone_size: -
j_call: TRBJ2-5
v_call: TRBV20-1
cdr3_aa: CSARGEPWETQYF
cdr3_nt: TGCAGTGCTAGAGGGGAGCCCTGGGAGACCCAGTACTTC

d_call: -
clone_size: many
j_call: TRBJ2-1
v_call: TRBV7-9
cdr3_aa: CASSQGRDSYNEQFF
cdr3_nt: TGTGCCAGCAGCCAAGGGAGAGACTCCTACAATGAGCAGTTCTTC

d_call: -
clone_size: -
j_call: TRBJ2-1
v_call: TRBV20-1
cdr3_aa: CRARDPPNEQFF
cdr3_nt: TGCAGGGCTAGAGATCCTCCCAATGAGCAGTTCTTC

d_call: -
clone_size: once
j_call: TRBJ2-5
v_call: TRBV18
cdr3_aa: CASSTTGSRQETQYF
cdr3_nt: TGTGCCAGCTCAACCACAGGGAGCCGTCAAGAGACCCAGTACTTC